The text below deals with one T cell receptor (beta chain). Its antigen is still unknown. This clone may be a read error of a much larger clone one base away. This CDR3 contains 17 residues. V gave up 10 bases and J gave up 8 bases; unmatched junction bases: 17. Germline CDR1 is MDHEN and CDR2 is SYDVKM. These data originate in a study of blood T cells in healthy people across ages. Across the whole study: For every two T cells, template switching captured about one barcoded beta molecule.

Per sample, no less than 5 micrograms of total RNA were extracted. General observations from the study: The diversity estimates, figures obtained from one million T cells, were considered underestimates.

Combining a sample-barcoded 5' primer with a J-beta primer mix, a second PCR ran for roughly 6 to 12 cycles. MiXCR was run by TCRdb on the 5' RACE reads, yielding one entry per CDR3 protein. The sample shows roughly 1.7 million distinct CDR3 sequences, about 35% of them seen only once. Sequenced material: blood. This receptor was identified in a woman between 25 and 40 years old in good health. The chain recombines TRBV28 with TRBJ2-1; TRBD2 aligns across 13 bases. As DNA, the CDR3 is TGTGCCAACAGCGCCCTTCTTACTAGCGGGAGGGACTATGAGCAGTTCTTC. It yields the protein CANSALLTSGRDYEQFF.